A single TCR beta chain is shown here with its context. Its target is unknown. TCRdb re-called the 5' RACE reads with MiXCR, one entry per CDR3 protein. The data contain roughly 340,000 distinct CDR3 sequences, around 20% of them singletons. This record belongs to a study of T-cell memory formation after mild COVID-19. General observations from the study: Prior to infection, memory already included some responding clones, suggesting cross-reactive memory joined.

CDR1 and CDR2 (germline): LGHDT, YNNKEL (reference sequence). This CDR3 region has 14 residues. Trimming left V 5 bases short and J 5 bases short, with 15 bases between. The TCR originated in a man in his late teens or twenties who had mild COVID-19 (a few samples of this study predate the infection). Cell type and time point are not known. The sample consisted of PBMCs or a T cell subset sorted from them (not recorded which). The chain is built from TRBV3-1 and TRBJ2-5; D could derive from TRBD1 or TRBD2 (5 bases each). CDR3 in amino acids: CASSYQAGSETQYF. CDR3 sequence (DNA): TGTGCCAGCAGCTACCAGGCAGGGAGTGAGACCCAGTACTTC.